The T cell receptor (beta chain) under discussion was sequenced for a study of lymphopenia after photon versus proton radiotherapy. Repertoires were generated with immunoSEQ multiplex PCR, while TCRdb's copy carries only in-frame clones and drops some. Of some 20,000 clones in the sample, more than 85% were seen once. The CDR3 extends over 13 amino acids. The ends were cut back, 1 base at V and 3 bases at J, with 6 bases in the middle. Germline-derived CDR1 and CDR2 are SEHNR and FQNEAQ (reference sequence). This sequence originates from a man older than 75 with esophageal cancer. The material was peripheral blood, obtained from a patient treated with proton-based radiotherapy. The chain employs TRBV7-9 and TRBJ1-2; D not resolved. This chain's CDR3 is CASSLVRHYGYTF. CDR3 sequence (DNA): TGTGCCAGCAGCTTAGTACGGCACTATGGCTACACCTTC.